Sequencing of this TCR beta chain was carried out in a study of T cell responses to AZD1222 COVID-19 vaccine. General study findings and limits: The donor cohort was predominantly white British with a female majority, and clonal diversity may have been underestimated. Vaccine-associated CD4 TCRs ranged over spike, dominating at 160-218 and 743-854.

Method: immunoSEQ multiplex PCR; TCRdb's copy keeps in-frame clones and lacks some. The profile covers roughly 120,000 clones, with about 88% appearing a single time and 1.6% taken by the ten largest. Trimming removed 0 bases at V and 0 bases at J, with 6 bases between. The CDR3 covers 14 residues. Germline loops: CDR1 SGHRS, CDR2 YFSETQ. Turning to this clone: As yet, its antigen is unknown.

The sequencing here drew on peripheral blood, taken on day 0 of AZD1222 vaccination. This clonotype originated in an adult in good health. This rearrangement joins TRBV5-1 to TRBJ1-1, with D hard to call. The CDR3 DNA sequence: TGCGCCAGCAGCTTGGTTCAGATGAACACTGAAGCTTTCTTT. Its protein is CASSLVQMNTEAFF.